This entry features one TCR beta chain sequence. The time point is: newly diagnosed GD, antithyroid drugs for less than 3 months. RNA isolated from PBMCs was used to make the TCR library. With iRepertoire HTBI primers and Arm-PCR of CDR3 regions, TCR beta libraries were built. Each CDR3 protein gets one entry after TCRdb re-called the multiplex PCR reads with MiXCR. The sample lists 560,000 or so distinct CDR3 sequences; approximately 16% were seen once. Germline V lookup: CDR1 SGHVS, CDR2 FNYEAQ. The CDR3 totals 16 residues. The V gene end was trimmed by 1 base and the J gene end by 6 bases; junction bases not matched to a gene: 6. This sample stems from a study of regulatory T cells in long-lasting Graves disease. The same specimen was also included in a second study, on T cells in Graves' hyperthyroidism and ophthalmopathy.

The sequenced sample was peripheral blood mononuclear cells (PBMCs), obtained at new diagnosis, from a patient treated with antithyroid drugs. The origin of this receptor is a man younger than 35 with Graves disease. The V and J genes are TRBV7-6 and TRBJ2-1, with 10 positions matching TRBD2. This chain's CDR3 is CASSLGTSGLSNEQFF. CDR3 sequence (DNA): TGTGCCAGCAGCTTAGGGACTAGCGGTTTAAGCAATGAGCAGTTCTTC.